Presented here are 30 T cell receptor beta chains from one specimen sequenced in a study of T cell clonality in common variable immunodeficiency. Study results and caveats: Fewer deletions and N-nucleotide insertions were reportedly seen in common variable immunodeficiency TCR beta sequences.

TCRdb's table, derived via immunoSEQ multiplex PCR, lists solely in-frame clones and lacks some. The sample shows 15,000 to 20,000 clones, none of them appearing just once. No antigen is known for these receptors. The specimen was peripheral blood mononuclear cells. Every receptor here comes from a human donor with common variable immunodeficiency.

For this clone: Sequencing ends 3 residues short of the CDR3 end; the germline J gene provides the rest. The chain joins TRBV5-5 to TRBJ2-1, with a possible D match to TRBD1 (5 bases). The CDR3 covers 14 residues. Germline CDR1 and CDR2: SGHKS and YYEKEE (reference sequence). V was trimmed by 4 bases and J by 5 bases, leaving 13 bases between them. The CDR3 region is CASSQGPADNEQFF. Incomplete CDR3 DNA: TGTGCCAGCAGCCAGGGCCCGGCAGACAATGAG.

This clone was seen many times. Read coverage stops 3 residues before the CDR3 terminus; the germline J gene supplies the remainder. The rearrangement uses TRBV5-1 and TRBJ1-1; TRBD1 is a possible D gene (6 bases). V lost 1 base, J lost 4 bases, and 17 bases lay in between. The CDR3 has 16 amino acids. Germline CDR1 is SGHRS and CDR2 is YFSETQ. CDR3 DNA, as far as it was read: TGCGCCAGCAGCTTGCAAGGGGGTGGATGGTCCACTGAA. This translates into CASSLQGGGWSTE. The whole CDR3 sequence is CASSLQGGGWSTEAFF. Combining the CDR3 with reference TRBV5-1 and TRBJ1-1 gives the whole variable domain KAGVTQTPRYLIKTRGQQVTLSCSPISGHRSVSWYQQTPGQGLQFLFEYFSETQRNKGNFPGRFSGRQFSNSRSEMNVSTLELGDSALYLCASSLQGGGWSTEAFFGQGTRLTVV.

A few counts support this clone. CDR3 bases read: TGTGCCGGGGGTCTAGCGGGAGGGGACGAG. Translation gives CAGGLAGGDE. The whole CDR3 sequence is CAGGLAGGDEQYF. The chain carries TRBV7-9 and TRBJ2-7, with TRBD2 matching 12 bases. The read ends 3 residues before the CDR3 terminus; that terminus is restored from the germline J gene. Germline V gene lookup returns CDR1 SEHNR and CDR2 FQNEAQ (reference sequence). V gave up 11 bases and J gave up 5 bases; unmatched junction bases: 7. This CDR3 is built from 13 residues.

The sample holds many counts of this clone. The observed sequence ends 3 residues before the CDR3 terminus, with the missing tail filled in from the germline J gene. Within the sample, other DNA sequences also encode this same CDR3. This chain uses TRBV6-1 with TRBJ2-5; D perhaps matches TRBD1 (5 bases). Germline CDR1 MNHNS, CDR2 SASEGT. The CDR3 consists of 14 residues. V lost 2 bases and J 1 base, leaving 8 bases between the germline ends. Here the CDR3 reads CASSEQRGQETQYF. The CDR3 bases that were read are TGTGCCAGCAGTGAACAAAGGGGCCAAGAGACC.

Concerning this clone: The read stops 3 residues short of the end of the CDR3; the missing end is completed from the germline J gene. This rearrangement joins TRBV7-9 to TRBJ1-2; D might be TRBD1 (6 bases). The CDR3 is 13 amino acids. Germline V gives CDR1 SEHNR, CDR2 FQNEAQ (reference sequence). CDR3 DNA (partial): TGTGCCAGCAGCTTCGCAGGGGCGCGAGGC. This sequence encodes CASSFAGARG. From start to end, the CDR3 is CASSFAGARGYTF.

This clone was counted ten times or more. CDR3 sequence reads: CASSPSGNWDYGYTF. The part of the CDR3 DNA that was read is TGTGCCAGCTCACCATCAGGAAATTGGGACTATGGC. This sequence joins TRBV18 and TRBJ1-2; D not certain. Sequencing ends 3 residues short of the CDR3 end; the germline J gene provides the rest. This CDR3 is built from 15 residues. V lost 2 bases and J lost 3, with 13 bases in between. CDR1 and CDR2 from the germline V gene are KGHSH and LQKENI.

On this clone itself: The read is 3 residues too short to cover the CDR3 end, so that end is filled in from the germline J gene. The gene calls are TRBV18 and TRBJ2-6; D possibly corresponds to TRBD2 (5 bases). Germline loops: CDR1 KGHSH, CDR2 LQKENI. V was pared by 0 bases and J by 0 bases, with 9 bases between. The CDR3 contains 17 residues. The DNA read from the CDR3 is TGTGCCAGCTCACCACCGTCCCGGGGCTCTGGGGCCAACGTC. Its translation is CASSPPSRGSGANV. In full, the CDR3 is CASSPPSRGSGANVLTF.

This clone was detected many times. The CDR3 end falls 3 residues outside the read, so it is completed with the germline J gene. The chain employs TRBV18 and TRBJ1-4, with 7 bases matching TRBD1. CDR1 KGHSH and CDR2 LQKENI come from the germline V gene. After removal of 2 bases from V and 5 bases from J, the junction contained 5 bases not matched to a gene. This CDR3 spans 15 amino acids. Incomplete CDR3 DNA: TGTGCCAGCTCACCAATAAAGGGGGCGAATGAAAAA. As protein: CASSPIKGANEK. The full CDR3 is CASSPIKGANEKLFF.

This clone is deemed medium-sized. The read terminates 3 residues ahead of where the CDR3 ends, so the germline J gene completes it. The V call is TRBV6-1, the J call TRBJ2-2; 10 bases map to TRBD1. This CDR3 has 15 residues. With V trimmed by 0 bases and J by 9 bases, 4 bases remained unmatched. The germline V gene has CDR1 MNHNS and CDR2 SASEGT. Here the CDR3 reads CASSEAGTGARELFF. CDR3 bases read: TGTGCCAGCAGTGAAGCGGGGACAGGGGCCCGGGAG.

This clone was seen a handful of times. The read gets to within 3 residues of the CDR3 end, and the germline J gene fills in the rest. The chain is built from TRBV7-9 and TRBJ2-1, with TRBD2 matching 7 bases. V shed 4 bases and J 6 bases; nucleotides not matched to a gene: 3. Germline loops: CDR1 SEHNR, CDR2 FQNEAQ (reference sequence). CDR3 size: 13 residues. Incomplete CDR3 DNA: TGTGCCAGCAGCTGGGCTAGCGGCAATGAG. The encoded protein is CASSWASGNE. The entire CDR3 reads CASSWASGNEQFF.

This clone was detected a few times. The read ends 3 residues before the CDR3 terminus; that terminus is restored from the germline J gene. The V gene is TRBV20-1, the J gene TRBJ2-5; 10 bases fit TRBD2. CDR3 size: 15 residues. CDR1 is DFQATT, CDR2 SNEGSKA, per germline (reference sequence). The trim removed 2 bases at V and 5 bases at J, leaving 8 bases unmatched. CDR3 loop: CSARSGGAGGETQYF. The CDR3 DNA, read in part, is TGCAGTGCTAGAAGCGGGGGGGCAGGGGGTGAGACC.

This clone appeared a few times. The missing CDR3 end, 3 residues past where the read stops, is filled in from the germline J gene. The chain employs TRBV11-3 and TRBJ2-5; TRBD1 is a possible D gene (6 bases). The germline CDR1 and CDR2 sequences are SGHNT and YENEEA. Trimming pared 5 bases from V and 5 bases from J, leaving 12 bases between. The CDR3 is 13 amino acids. CDR3 protein: CASSLRGSETQYF. The DNA read from the CDR3 is TGTGCCAGCAGCCTCAGGGGATCCGAGACC.

This clone has just a few counts. The missing CDR3 end, 3 residues past where the read stops, is filled in from the germline J gene. The chain uses TRBV6-1 and TRBJ2-7, with 9 bases matching TRBD1. The CDR3 contains 14 residues. Germline values: CDR1 MNHNS, CDR2 SASEGT. V gave up 3 bases and J gave up 1 base; unmatched junction bases: 1. Partial CDR3 DNA: TGTGCCAGCAGTGATGGGACAGGGTCCTACGAG. Its translation: CASSDGTGSYE. The whole CDR3 reads CASSDGTGSYEQYF.

Comments on this clone: The CDR3 is cut off 3 residues early in the read; its end comes from the germline J gene. The gene calls are TRBV11-2 and TRBJ1-1, with no clear D. The germline V gene has CDR1 SGHAT and CDR2 FQNNGV. This CDR3 is built from 12 residues. The CDR3: CASRRLQWEAFF. The sequenced CDR3 bases are TGTGCCAGCAGACGCCTCCAGTGGGAA. Drawing the rest from reference TRBV11-2 and TRBJ1-1, the complete variable domain is EAGVAQSPRYKIIEKRQSVAFWCNPISGHATLYWYQQILGQGPKLLIQFQNNGVVDDSQLPKDRFSAERLKGVDSTLKIQPAKLEDSAVYLCASRRLQWEAFFGQGTRLTVV.

This clone was found many times. The CDR3 extends 3 residues past the end of the read, so its final part is completed from the germline J gene. The genes are TRBV5-1 and TRBJ2-5; TRBD2 is a possible D gene (6 bases). This CDR3 comprises 14 residues. V was trimmed by 5 bases and J by 5 bases, leaving 16 bases between them. CDR1 is SGHRS, CDR2 YFSETQ, per germline. CDR3 bases read: TGCGCCAGCAGTAGTACCGGCGGGGAGGAGACC. This encodes CASSSTGGEET. The full CDR3 is CASSSTGGEETQYF.

This clone was picked up a small number of times. Sequencing ends 3 residues short of the CDR3 end; the germline J gene provides the rest. The chain is built from TRBV7-6 and TRBJ2-2; 12 bases are shared with TRBD1. Germline lookup yields CDR1 SGHVS and CDR2 FNYEAQ. V gave up 1 base and J gave up 7 bases; unmatched junction bases: 10. This CDR3 has 18 residues. The DNA read from the CDR3 is TGTGCCAGCAGCTTAGATTGGCCGGGACAGGGGGCCATCGGGGAG. Protein sequence: CASSLDWPGQGAIGE. The entire CDR3 protein reads CASSLDWPGQGAIGELFF. The full variable domain, its missing parts supplied by reference TRBV7-6 and TRBJ2-2, is GAGVSQSPRYKVTKRGQDVALRCDPISGHVSLYWYRQALGQGPEFLTYFNYEAQQDKSGLPNDRFSAERPEGSISTLTIQRTEQRDSAMYRCASSLDWPGQGAIGELFFGEGSRLTVL.

This clone occurred many times. The read falls 3 residues short of the CDR3 end, and the missing part is taken from the germline J gene. This sequence joins TRBV30 and TRBJ1-1; possibly TRBD1 for D (5 bases). Germline V CDR1 and CDR2: GTSNPN, SVGIG (reference sequence). Between the trimmed V and J ends, which lost 1 base and 1 base, there was a span of 7 bases. The CDR3 runs 13 residues. Incomplete CDR3 DNA: TGTGCCTGGAGTGGACAGTCGAACACTGAA. Residues: CAWSGQSNTE. The CDR3, in full, reads CAWSGQSNTEAFF. Looking up the rest from reference TRBV30 and TRBJ1-1 gives the full variable domain: SQTIHQWPATLVQPVGSPLSLECTVEGTSNPNLYWYRQAAGRGLQLLFYSVGIGQISSEVPQNLSASRPQDRQFILSSKKLLLSDSGFYLCAWSGQSNTEAFFGQGTRLTVV.

This clone was observed a handful of times. The CDR3 goes on 3 residues after the read ends, and that part is filled in from the germline J gene. This sequence joins TRBV30 and TRBJ2-3; D remains ambiguous. V was cut by 0 bases and J by 3 bases, with 4 bases left in between. The CDR3 runs 12 residues. The V gene's germline CDR1 is GTSNPN and CDR2 SVGIG (reference sequence). CDR3 sequence reads: CAWSVSTDTQYF. CDR3 DNA, as far as it was read: TGTGCCTGGAGTGTTTCTACAGATACG.

This clone showed up just a few times. The CDR3 end lies 3 residues beyond the end of the read and is filled in from the germline J gene. The chain combines TRBV7-3 with TRBJ2-7, with D possibly matching TRBD1 (5 bases). V was clipped by 4 bases and J by 6 bases, with 10 bases between them. Germline values: CDR1 SGHTA, CDR2 FQGTGA. CDR3 length: 12 amino acids. The CDR3 region is CASSSRVAEQYF. The sequenced CDR3 bases are TGTGCCAGCAGCTCCAGGGTTGCCGAG.

Ten or more counts support this clone. The read ends 3 residues early relative to the CDR3; the germline J gene fills the gap. The rearrangement links TRBV18 to TRBJ2-2; unclear D gene. V was clipped by 1 base and J by 3 bases, with 3 bases between them. Germline values: CDR1 KGHSH, CDR2 LQKENI. The CDR3 covers 13 residues. The part of the CDR3 DNA that was read is TGTGCCAGCTCACCACTAGACACCGGGGAG. Amino acids: CASSPLDTGE. The complete CDR3 sequence is CASSPLDTGELFF. The full variable domain, in which reference TRBV18 and TRBJ2-2 provide the parts outside the CDR3, is NAGVMQNPRHLVRRRGQEARLRCSPMKGHSHVYWYRQLPEEGLKFMVYLQKENIIDESGMPKERFSAEFPKEGPSILRIQQVVRGDSAAYFCASSPLDTGELFFGEGSRLTVL.

This clone was counted ten times or more. The read stops 3 residues short of the end of the CDR3; the missing end is completed from the germline J gene. This rearrangement joins TRBV29-1 to TRBJ2-3; D remains ambiguous. Trimming took off 3 bases at V and 0 bases at J, with 10 bases between the two ends. This CDR3 comprises 14 residues. Germline assignment: CDR1 SQVTM and CDR2 ANQGSEA. The part of the CDR3 DNA that was read is TGCAGCGTTGATGGAGCGCCAAGCACAGATACG. This sequence encodes CSVDGAPSTDT. The entire CDR3 protein reads CSVDGAPSTDTQYF.

There are many counts of this clone. The CDR3 extends 3 residues past the end of the read, so its final part is completed from the germline J gene. This chain uses TRBV7-2 with TRBJ2-5; weak D call: TRBD2 (6 bases). V gave up 0 bases and J gave up 5 bases, with 13 bases separating them. Per germline, CDR1 SGHTA and CDR2 FQGNSA. This CDR3 contains 15 residues. The DNA read from the CDR3 is TGTGCCAGCAGCTTAGCGCGGGGTAGGGTTGAGACC. This gives the protein CASSLARGRVET. The complete CDR3 reads CASSLARGRVETQYF.

This clone has only a few counts. The read gets to within 3 residues of the CDR3 end, and the germline J gene fills in the rest. The V and J genes are TRBV20-1 and TRBJ2-7; D is perhaps TRBD1 (8 bases). The CDR3 sequence is 14 residues long. V gave up 6 bases and J gave up 5 bases, with 20 bases separating them. Looked up from germline, CDR1 is DFQATT and CDR2 is SNEGSKA (reference sequence). CDR3 loop: CSAGQGGMVDEQYF. Incomplete CDR3 DNA: TGCAGTGCAGGACAGGGAGGGATGGTTGACGAG.

This clone was seen ten or more times. One end of the junction varies from germline; a read error may be responsible. The read is 3 residues too short to cover the CDR3 end, so that end is filled in from the germline J gene. The chain combines TRBV4-2 with TRBJ2-7; a weak D match, TRBD1 (5 bases). CDR1 and CDR2 from the germline V gene are LGHNA and YNFKEQ. The CDR3 contains 14 residues. CDR3 region: CASSRSRVIHEQYF. The CDR3 DNA, read in part, is TGCGCCAGCAGCCGATCCAGGGTCATCCACGAG.

This clone was seen ten or more times. The sequence runs out 3 residues before the end of the CDR3; the remainder is reconstructed from the germline J gene. The rearrangement joins TRBV20-1 to TRBJ2-1; 8 positions agree with TRBD2. The germline gives CDR1 DFQATT, CDR2 SNEGSKA (reference sequence). The CDR3 length is 15 residues. The J segment lost 8 bases and the V segment lost 6 bases, leaving 15 bases of the junction unmatched. CDR3 amino acids: CSAERTVAGYDEQFF. The CDR3 bases that were read are TGCAGTGCCGAAAGGACCGTAGCGGGGTACGATGAG.

There are a few counts of this clone. The read finishes 3 residues shy of the CDR3 end, and the germline J gene is used to complete it. The chain couples TRBV19 to TRBJ2-3, with no clear D. Germline values: CDR1 LNHDA, CDR2 SQIVND (reference sequence). The CDR3 spans 13 residues. Trimming stripped 5 bases from V and 0 bases from J, with 6 bases between. CDR3 loop: CASSPPSTDTQYF. CDR3 DNA, as far as it was read: TGTGCCAGTAGTCCCCCTAGCACAGATACG.

This clone was seen only a few times. The sequenced fragment ends 3 residues before the CDR3 boundary, so the rest is inferred from the germline J gene. This rearrangement joins TRBV5-6 to TRBJ2-5; no definite D call. V lost 2 bases, J lost 2 bases, and 7 bases lay in between. The CDR3 has 13 residues. Germline lookup yields CDR1 SGHDT and CDR2 YYEEEE. The CDR3 loop is CASSLTEQETQYF. The sequenced part of the CDR3 DNA is TGTGCCAGCAGCTTAACTGAACAAGAGACC.

As for this clone: The read finishes 3 residues shy of the CDR3 end, and the germline J gene is used to complete it. The chain joins TRBV11-1 to TRBJ2-7, with 8 bases matching TRBD1. V dropped 1 base and J dropped 2; count of bases not matched to a gene: 4. The CDR3 contains 15 residues. The germline gives CDR1 SGHAT, CDR2 FQDESV (reference sequence). Incomplete CDR3 DNA: TGTGCCAGCAGCTTAGAGGGACAGGTCACCTACGAG. This encodes CASSLEGQVTYE. From start to end, the CDR3 is CASSLEGQVTYEQYF.

Ten or more counts support this clone. From the germline J gene comes the end of the CDR3, since the read stops 3 residues before it. This chain uses TRBV4-2 with TRBJ1-3; 11 nucleotides match TRBD1. Germline V gives CDR1 LGHNA, CDR2 YNFKEQ. The CDR3 sequence is 17 residues long. Unmatched junction bases numbered 3, after V lost 1 base and J lost 1 base. CDR3 residues: CASSQVGQGASGNTIYF. CDR3 bases read: TGTGCCAGCAGCCAAGTCGGACAGGGGGCATCTGGAAACACC.

About this clone: The read ends 3 residues early relative to the CDR3; the germline J gene fills the gap. This sequence joins TRBV7-9 and TRBJ1-5; D is uncertain. This CDR3 is 14 amino acids long. Trimming left V 6 bases short and J 4 bases short, with 13 bases between. Germline values: CDR1 SEHNR, CDR2 FQNEAQ (reference sequence). The sequenced part of the CDR3 DNA is TGTGCCAGCAGTCCATCGGGGTCAAATCAGCCC. As protein: CASSPSGSNQP. Given in full, the CDR3 is CASSPSGSNQPQHF.